One sample yielded the 32 T cell receptor beta chains listed below, sequenced in a study of shared clonotypes between healthy human individuals. Sequenced by immunoSEQ multiplex PCR; TCRdb stores in-frame clones only, minus some. The sample records more than 2 million clones, 95% being singletons. Sequencing input: naive CD4+ T cells sorted from blood. Regarding subset: CD45RA+ positively selected. The receptors stem from a young man in good health.

The chain has TRBV11-2 and TRBJ1-3; weak D call: TRBD1 (5 bases). Germline V gene data show CDR1 as SGHAT and CDR2 as FQNNGV. V was pared by 8 bases and J by 4 bases, with 12 bases between. This CDR3 is 13 amino acids long. The CDR3 is CASSGGAGNTIYF. CDR3 coding DNA: TGTGCCAGCTCAGGAGGGGCGGGAAACACCATATATTTT. The variable domain in full, completed from reference TRBV11-2 and TRBJ1-3, reads EAGVAQSPRYKIIEKRQSVAFWCNPISGHATLYWYQQILGQGPKLLIQFQNNGVVDDSQLPKDRFSAERLKGVDSTLKIQPAKLEDSAVYLCASSGGAGNTIYFGEGSWLTVV.

The genes are TRBV20-1 and TRBJ1-2; possibly TRBD1 for D (6 bases). Germline V lookup: CDR1 DFQATT, CDR2 SNEGSKA (reference sequence). The CDR3 contains 9 residues. DNA of the CDR3: TGCAGGCTCAGGGGTGGCTACACCTTC. This gives the protein CRLRGGYTF.

The chain joins TRBV12-2 to TRBJ2-7; the D call TRBD2 from the table was never checked on the DNA. TRBV12-2 is labeled a pseudogene. This CDR3 region has 14 residues. The CDR3 DNA reads TGTGCAAGTCGCTTAGCGAGGGTAGTTGTCGAGCAGTACTTC. Translation gives CASRLARVVVEQYF.

CDR3 nucleotide sequence: TGCGCCAGCAGCCGCCTATACACTGCAACTAATGAAAAACTGTTTTTT. This translates into CASSRLYTATNEKLFF. The chain is built from TRBV4-1 and TRBJ1-4; D uncertain. In germline, CDR1 is MGHRA, CDR2 YSYEKL. Trimming removed 4 bases at V and 0 bases at J, with 12 bases between. There are 16 residues in the CDR3.

This chain joins TRBV7-3 and TRBJ2-7; D unresolved. The germline V gene has CDR1 SGHTA and CDR2 FQGTGA. The CDR3 consists of 13 residues. V lost 0 bases and J lost 0, with 3 bases in between. CDR3 DNA sequence: TGTGCCAGCAGCTTAACCGCCTCCTACGAGCAGTACTTC. It yields the protein CASSLTASYEQYF.

Concerning this clone: The sample carries other DNA sequences with the same CDR3. This chain links TRBV5-4 with TRBJ2-2, with 13 bases that match TRBD2. The CDR3 length is 16 residues. Losses at the gene ends were 4 bases for V and 3 bases for J; bases not matched to a gene: 3. CDR1 and CDR2 from the germline V gene are SGHNT and YYREEE (reference sequence). The CDR3 reads CASSLGLAGDTGELFF. The CDR3 DNA follows: TGTGCCAGCAGCCTTGGACTAGCGGGAGACACCGGGGAGCTGTTTTTT.

V and J are TRBV5-8 and TRBJ2-4, with D tentatively TRBD1 (6 bases). Germline loops: CDR1 SGHTS, CDR2 YDEGEE. The V gene lost 4 bases and the J gene lost 1 base, with 15 bases spanning the gap. This CDR3 region has 16 residues. CDR3 coding DNA: TGTGCCAGCAGCACTACAGGGATTGGGGCCAAAAACATTCAGTACTTC. Its translation: CASSTTGIGAKNIQYF.

The CDR3 loop is CASSEFSARPGKLFF. CDR3 coding DNA: TGTGCCAGCAGTGAATTCTCGGCCCGGCCGGGAAAACTGTTTTTT. This chain links TRBV2 with TRBJ1-4; D is uncertain. Between the trimmed V and J ends, which lost 2 bases and 10 bases, there was a span of 17 bases. This CDR3 has 15 amino acids. The germline V gene has CDR1 SNHLY and CDR2 FYNNEI.

V and J are TRBV4-3 and TRBJ2-4; D is unresolved. V was clipped by 1 base and J by 0 bases, with 10 bases between them. The CDR3 spans 16 residues. Germline V gene data show CDR1 as LGHNA and CDR2 as YSLEER. In nucleotides, the CDR3 is TGCGCCAGCAGCCAAGGGACGGAGCTAGCCAAAAACATTCAGTACTTC. It is translated as CASSQGTELAKNIQYF.

This clone was observed once. CDR3 protein: CASSFSYSYEQYF. CDR3 in DNA: TGTGCCAGCAGCTTTAGCTACAGCTACGAGCAGTACTTC. The gene calls are TRBV7-2 and TRBJ2-7; D is unclear. The CDR3 loop spans 13 amino acids. V lost 3 bases to trimming and J lost 3 bases, with 9 bases between them. The germline V gene encodes CDR1 SGHTA and CDR2 FQGNSA. The complete variable domain, with remaining parts taken from reference TRBV7-2 and TRBJ2-7, reads GAGVSQSPSNKVTEKGKDVELRCDPISGHTALYWYRQSLGQGLEFLIYFQGNSAPDKSGLPSDRFSAERTGGSVSTLTIQRTQQEDSAVYLCASSFSYSYEQYFGPGTRLTVT.

The chain links TRBV27 to TRBJ2-7; the match to TRBD1 covers 9 bases. Trimming cost V 6 bases and J 4 bases; bases outside gene matches: 10. The CDR3 consists of 15 residues. Germline assignment: CDR1 MNHEY and CDR2 SMNVEV (reference sequence). The CDR3 region has the DNA TGTGCCAGCAGCGTAACAGGGGGCTCCCCTTACGAGCAGTACTTC. It specifies CASSVTGGSPYEQYF.

The rearrangement links TRBV25-1 to TRBJ1-2; TRBD1 matches at 7 bases. Germline CDR1 is MGHDK and CDR2 is SYGVNS. CDR3 length: 16 residues. V was clipped by 6 bases and J by 8 bases; unmatched bases: 18. The CDR3 reads CASSVKTGKSVGGYTF. DNA for the CDR3: TGTGCCAGCAGCGTAAAGACAGGGAAAAGCGTTGGAGGCTACACCTTC.

About this clone itself: Within the sample, other DNA sequences also encode this same CDR3. The V and J genes are TRBV18 and TRBJ2-5; no definite D call. Germline V gene sequence: CDR1 KGHSH, CDR2 LQKENI. The V end was cut by 6 bases, the J end by 2 bases, with 4 bases between. The CDR3 is 11 residues long. This CDR3 is CASSRQETQYF. The CDR3 DNA reads TGTGCCAGCTCCCGTCAAGAGACCCAGTACTTC.

The chain uses TRBV5-6 and TRBJ1-6; 7 positions agree with TRBD1. After removal of 1 base from V and 10 bases from J, the junction contained 8 bases not matched to a gene. This CDR3 has 15 residues. Germline lookup yields CDR1 SGHDT and CDR2 YYEEEE. The CDR3 spells CASSLRATGDSPLHF. The CDR3 DNA reads as TGTGCCAGCAGCTTGAGGGCTACAGGGGACTCACCCCTCCACTTT.

This clone was detected once. The rearrangement uses TRBV2 and TRBJ1-2; D call uncertain. Germline V CDR1 and CDR2: SNHLY, FYNNEI. The CDR3 runs to 13 residues. The V and J ends lost 8 bases and 2 bases respectively, with 12 bases between them. This CDR3 reads CASGRESNYGYTF. In DNA, the CDR3 is TGTGCCAGCGGACGGGAGTCAAACTATGGCTACACCTTC.

The chain is built from TRBV11-2 and TRBJ2-7, with D tentatively TRBD2 (5 bases). Germline lookup yields CDR1 SGHAT and CDR2 FQNNGV. The CDR3 covers 13 residues. Trimming removed 6 bases from V and 6 bases from J, with 15 bases in between. The CDR3 is CASRDRGGFEQYF. The CDR3 DNA reads as TGTGCCAGCAGGGACCGAGGCGGGTTCGAGCAGTACTTC.

V usage is TRBV27 and J usage is TRBJ1-2, with TRBD1 matching over 7 bases. V gave up 0 bases and J gave up 7 bases; unmatched junction bases: 11. The CDR3 loop spans 16 amino acids. Per germline, CDR1 MNHEY and CDR2 SMNVEV (reference sequence). The CDR3 region is CASSLSGTAMLGGYTF. Here the CDR3 DNA reads TGTGCCAGCAGTTTATCGGGGACAGCGATGCTGGGTGGCTACACCTTC.

This clone was detected only once. The chain carries TRBV7-2 and TRBJ2-5, with 14 bases matching TRBD2. J lost 1 base, V lost 5 bases, and 6 bases had no gene match. CDR3 length: 17 amino acids. In germline, CDR1 is SGHTA, CDR2 FQGNSA. Here the CDR3 reads CASSRGLAGVGQETQYF. The DNA for the CDR3 is TGTGCCAGCAGCAGGGGACTAGCGGGAGTAGGCCAAGAGACCCAGTACTTC.

The chain uses TRBV5-1 and TRBJ2-1, with 7 positions matching TRBD2. The CDR3 is 16 residues long. The trim removed 5 bases at V and 5 bases at J, leaving 13 bases unmatched. CDR1 and CDR2 from the germline V gene are SGHRS and YFSETQ. DNA for the CDR3: TGCGCCAGCAGTCTGGTGGCGGGAGCTGCCCACAATGAGCAGTTCTTC. It yields the protein CASSLVAGAAHNEQFF.

Of note for this clone: Just one base apart from a much larger clone, this may be a read error. This chain uses TRBV30 with TRBJ1-5; D is undetermined. Per the germline V gene, CDR1 is GTSNPN and CDR2 is SVGIG (reference sequence). The CDR3 loop spans 13 amino acids. The germline V and J ends were trimmed by 2 bases and 3 bases, with 8 bases remaining between them. CDR3 nucleotide sequence: TGTGCCTGGAGTATGGGGATCAATCAGCCCCAGCATTTT. Amino acid sequence: CAWSMGINQPQHF.

This sequence joins TRBV6-5 and TRBJ1-2, with 9 positions matching TRBD1. This CDR3 comprises 14 residues. The trim removed 2 bases at V and 7 bases at J, leaving 5 bases unmatched. Germline V gene lookup returns CDR1 MNHEY and CDR2 SVGAGI. CDR3 in DNA: TGTGCCAGCAGTTACCTCGGGACAGGGACTGGCTACACCTTC. Residues: CASSYLGTGTGYTF.

The V call is TRBV29-1, the J call TRBJ1-6; possible D gene TRBD1, 5 bases. This CDR3 spans 16 amino acids. V shed 2 bases and J shed 0 bases, with 11 bases lying between them. In germline, CDR1 is SQVTM, CDR2 ANQGSEA. The CDR3 protein is CSVEWDGSSYNSPLHF. CDR3 bases: TGCAGCGTTGAATGGGACGGGAGCTCCTATAATTCACCCCTCCACTTT.

The CDR3 region has the DNA TGTGCCAGCAGCCAGGGAACCCTGAACACTGAAGCTTTCTTT. Translation: CASSQGTLNTEAFF. V usage is TRBV2 and J usage is TRBJ1-1, with D possibly TRBD1 on 5 matching bases. This CDR3 region has 14 residues. Germline V CDR1 and CDR2: SNHLY, FYNNEI. Trimming took off 6 bases at V and 0 bases at J, with 11 bases between the two ends.

The chain recombines TRBV7-9 with TRBJ2-3; D not certain. The CDR3 runs 13 residues. Germline V lookup: CDR1 SEHNR, CDR2 FQNEAQ (reference sequence). The ends were cut back, 1 base at V and 1 base at J, with 3 bases in the middle. The CDR3 DNA reads TGTGCCAGCAGCTTAGTTCGCACAGATACGCAGTATTTT. It codes for CASSLVRTDTQYF.

CDR3 amino acids: CASAGRTAQETQYF. CDR3 nucleotide sequence: TGCGCCAGCGCCGGACGGACAGCCCAAGAGACCCAGTACTTC. The chain combines TRBV5-1 with TRBJ2-5, with a possible D match to TRBD1 (6 bases). V was shortened by 7 bases and J by 1 base, with 14 bases between the two germline ends. The CDR3 loop spans 14 amino acids. From germline, CDR1 is SGHRS and CDR2 YFSETQ.

Details on this clone: This CDR3 is also generated by other DNA sequences in the sample. The chain has TRBV5-1 and TRBJ2-7; TRBD2 matches 8 bases. The CDR3 length is 14 residues. Trimming at V came to 3 bases and at J to 2 bases, leaving 4 bases not matched to a gene. Germline V CDR1 and CDR2: SGHRS, YFSETQ. CDR3 in amino acids: CASSSGLAPYEQYF. The CDR3 DNA sequence: TGCGCCAGCAGCTCTGGACTAGCTCCCTACGAGCAGTACTTC.

About this clone: This sample includes further DNA sequences coding for the same CDR3. This chain uses TRBV9 with TRBJ1-1; TRBD1 might be the D (5 bases). V was clipped by 7 bases and J by 0 bases, with 7 bases between them. CDR1 is SGDLS and CDR2 is YYNGEE in the germline V gene. This CDR3 region has 12 residues. The CDR3 loop is CASGGVNTEAFF. In nucleotides, the CDR3 is TGTGCCAGCGGAGGGGTGAACACTGAAGCTTTCTTT.

The rearrangement links TRBV7-2 to TRBJ2-5; D perhaps matches TRBD1 (6 bases). Germline V lookup: CDR1 SGHTA, CDR2 FQGNSA. CDR3 length equals 12 residues. The V end was cut by 6 bases, the J end by 4 bases, with 9 bases between. The CDR3 loop is CASSTRGETQYF. The DNA for the CDR3 is TGTGCCAGCAGTACCAGGGGAGAGACCCAGTACTTC.

The chain joins TRBV27 to TRBJ2-2, with TRBD1 matching 8 bases. Trimming cost V 3 bases and J 4 bases; bases outside gene matches: 13. The CDR3 consists of 18 residues. Germline lookup yields CDR1 MNHEY and CDR2 SMNVEV (reference sequence). CDR3 region: CASSFLGTGTFGTGELFF. In nucleotides, the CDR3 is TGTGCCAGCAGTTTCTTAGGGACAGGAACATTTGGCACCGGGGAGCTGTTTTTT.

The rearrangement links TRBV5-1 to TRBJ2-7, with 7 bases aligning to TRBD1. The junction had 9 bases not matched to a gene; V was cut back by 1 base and J by 5 bases. This CDR3 comprises 15 residues. CDR1 and CDR2 from the germline V gene are SGHRS and YFSETQ. CDR3 DNA sequence: TGCGCCAGCAGCTTGCGGTCACAGGGGACCCACGAGCAGTACTTC. It codes for CASSLRSQGTHEQYF.

This rearrangement joins TRBV14 to TRBJ2-5, with 8 positions matching TRBD2. The J call is uncertain, as TRBJ2-7 better fits the DNA end. This CDR3 has 15 residues. The germline V gene encodes CDR1 SGHDN and CDR2 FVKESK. CDR3 nucleotides: TGTGCCAGCAGCCAAGTTGCAGCGGGAGACGGCGAGCAGTACTTC. Translating it yields CASSQVAAGDGEQYF.

On this clone itself: Possible read error: a much larger clone is one base away. V and J are TRBV30 and TRBJ1-2; 7 bases are shared with TRBD1. The CDR3 is made up of 15 amino acids. J gave up 8 bases and V 5 bases, and 17 bases lay outside the gene matches. Germline CDR1 is GTSNPN and CDR2 is SVGIG (reference sequence). As DNA, the CDR3 is TGTGCCTGGGGTGCTGGATTCACAGGGGAGACAGGCTACACCTTC. It specifies CAWGAGFTGETGYTF.